Given below is one TCR beta chain in context. What it recognizes is unknown. This entry comes from a study of early T cells in non-severe SARS-CoV-2 infection. Overall study: Sequencing of bulk RNA from unsorted whole blood was done, without chain pairing.

Study-wide points: VDJdb-based matching was biased toward anti-spike CD8 responses and missed private and CD4 specificities.

The library protocol tagged individual cDNA molecules with unique molecular identifiers. In TCRdb, the 5' RACE reads were re-called with MiXCR into one record per CDR3 protein. The table has tens of thousands of distinct CDR3 sequences, over 13% seen once; the top ten hold roughly 4%. This TCR came from an adult who was a healthcare worker with PCR-confirmed SARS-CoV-2 infection or an uninfected control (not recorded which). Material: whole blood, obtained at baseline.

The CDR3: CAISLGLAGGPTDTQYF. The DNA for the CDR3 is TGTGCCATCAGCTTGGGACTAGCGGGGGGGCCCACAGATACGCAGTATTTT. This sequence joins TRBV10-3 and TRBJ2-3, with 16 bases identical to TRBD2. V lost 6 bases and J lost 2; bases outside the gene matches: 5. This CDR3 is built from 17 residues. The germline V gene has CDR1 ENHRY and CDR2 SYGVKD.